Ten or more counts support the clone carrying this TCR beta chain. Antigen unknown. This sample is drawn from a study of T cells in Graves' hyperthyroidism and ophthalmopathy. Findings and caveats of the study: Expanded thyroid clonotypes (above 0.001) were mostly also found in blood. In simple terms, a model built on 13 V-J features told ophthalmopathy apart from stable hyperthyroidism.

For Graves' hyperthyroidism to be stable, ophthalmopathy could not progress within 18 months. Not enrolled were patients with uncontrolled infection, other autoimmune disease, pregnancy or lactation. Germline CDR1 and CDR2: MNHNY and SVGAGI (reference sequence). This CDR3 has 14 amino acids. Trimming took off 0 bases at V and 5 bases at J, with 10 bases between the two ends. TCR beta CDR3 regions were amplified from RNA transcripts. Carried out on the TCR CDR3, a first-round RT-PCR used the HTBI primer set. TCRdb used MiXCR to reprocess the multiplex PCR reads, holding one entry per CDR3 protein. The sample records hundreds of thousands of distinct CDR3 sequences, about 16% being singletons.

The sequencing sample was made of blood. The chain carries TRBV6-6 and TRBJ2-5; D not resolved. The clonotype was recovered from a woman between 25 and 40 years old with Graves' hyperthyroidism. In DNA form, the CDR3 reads TGTGCCAGCAGTTACTCTACCGGGCGGGAGACCCAGTACTTC. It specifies CASSYSTGRETQYF.